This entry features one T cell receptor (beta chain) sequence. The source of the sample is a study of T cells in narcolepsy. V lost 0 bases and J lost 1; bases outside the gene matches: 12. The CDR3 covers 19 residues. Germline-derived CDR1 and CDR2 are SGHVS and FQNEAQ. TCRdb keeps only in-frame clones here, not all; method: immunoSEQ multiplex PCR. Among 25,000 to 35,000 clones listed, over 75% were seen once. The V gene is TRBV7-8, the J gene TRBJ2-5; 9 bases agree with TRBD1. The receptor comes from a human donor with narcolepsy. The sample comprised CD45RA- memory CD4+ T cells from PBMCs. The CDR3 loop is CASSLARIGGQGFQETQYF. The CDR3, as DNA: TGTGCCAGCAGCTTAGCGAGGATCGGGGGACAGGGATTCCAAGAGACCCAGTACTTC.